This TCR beta chain was found in a study of blood T cells in healthy people across ages. Primers used in a second PCR of roughly 6 to 12 cycles were a sample-barcoded 5' primer and a J-beta primer mix. TCRdb re-derived calls from the 5' RACE reads in MiXCR, one entry per CDR3 protein. Here the sample spans 1 million or so distinct CDR3 sequences, less than 25% being singletons. General study points: Higher diversity, along with more naive CD4+ cells, distinguished long-lived donors from aged donors. Nothing was known about donor CMV status, and this possibly confounded expanded clonotype changes.

This clonotype was detected a few times. The antigen is undetermined. The CDR3 covers 14 residues. Looked up from germline, CDR1 is DFQATT and CDR2 is SNEGSKA (reference sequence). The same sample was also studied in work on T cells of mothers and their children.

The chain links TRBV20-1 to TRBJ2-1; D is perhaps TRBD1 (6 bases). The better agreement between TRBJ2-7 and the DNA end casts doubt on the J call. The source of this sequence is a girl aged 2-9 years in good health. Sequencing used blood. Here the CDR3 reads CSARDLRVQGEQYF. The CDR3 DNA sequence: TGCAGTGCTAGAGATCTCAGGGTACAGGGCGAGCAGTACTTC.